Below, 28 T cell receptor beta chains from the same sample are listed, as sequenced in a study of T cell repertoires in cytomegalovirus infection. From the reads, TCRdb called clonotypes with MiXCR, one entry per CDR3 protein. The sample contains hundreds of thousands of distinct CDR3 sequences, about 42% of which appear only once. No antigen has been assigned to these receptors. The sequencing here drew on cultured PBMCs, taken from culture after CMV antigen stimulation. The receptors shown here come from a human donor in good health (CMV status not recorded). Some clones in this sample may be carry-over from other donors' samples.

The chain uses TRBV6-5 and TRBJ1-4; D not certain. Germline V lookup: CDR1 MNHEY, CDR2 SVGAGI. This CDR3 spans 16 amino acids. V was trimmed by 8 bases and J by 4 bases, leaving 20 bases between them. The CDR3 region has the DNA TGTGCCAGCGGCTCCCGGCCCGACGGATATAATGAAAAACTGTTTTTT. The encoded protein is CASGSRPDGYNEKLFF.

The CDR3 here is CASSSIAGKEQFF. The DNA for the CDR3 is TGTGCCAGCAGCTCCATTGCAGGGAAGGAGCAGTTCTTC. The rearrangement joins TRBV7-6 to TRBJ2-1; D is perhaps TRBD1 (5 bases). The V end lost 4 bases, the J end lost 10 bases, and 14 bases lay between the germline ends. The CDR3 loop spans 13 amino acids. CDR1 is SGHVS and CDR2 is FNYEAQ in the germline V gene. Based on the CDR3 plus reference TRBV7-6 and TRBJ2-1, the full variable domain is GAGVSQSPRYKVTKRGQDVALRCDPISGHVSLYWYRQALGQGPEFLTYFNYEAQQDKSGLPNDRFSAERPEGSISTLTIQRTEQRDSAMYRCASSSIAGKEQFFGPGTRLTVL.

The chain combines TRBV7-2 with TRBJ2-1, with 14 bases matching TRBD2. CDR1 SGHTA and CDR2 FQGNSA come from the germline V gene. This CDR3 is built from 15 residues. V was clipped by 5 bases and J by 9 bases; unmatched bases: 6. The CDR3 DNA follows: TGTGCCAGCAGCCGAGGACTAGCGGGAGGTAGTGAGCAGTTCTTC. Its protein is CASSRGLAGGSEQFF.

The rearrangement joins TRBV25-1 to TRBJ2-5; TRBD2 might be the D (5 bases). Trimming pared 5 bases from V and 5 bases from J, leaving 12 bases between. Germline CDR1 is MGHDK and CDR2 is SYGVNS. The CDR3 is made up of 13 amino acids. The CDR3 here is CASSSQPGETQYF. CDR3 sequence (DNA): TGTGCCAGCAGTTCCCAGCCGGGGGAGACCCAGTACTTC.

J is TRBJ2-1 and V is TRBV19; D possibly corresponds to TRBD1 (5 bases). The length of the CDR3 is 16 residues. Germline CDR1 LNHDA, CDR2 SQIVND (reference sequence). Trimming cost V 7 bases and J 2 bases, with 18 bases left between them. CDR3 protein: CASTIGAPRPYNEQFF. CDR3 in DNA: TGTGCCAGTACCATAGGGGCTCCCAGGCCCTACAATGAGCAGTTCTTC.

The rearrangement uses TRBV7-9 and TRBJ1-4; D gene unclear. V was cut by 0 bases and J by 0 bases, with 8 bases left in between. Germline CDR1 SEHNR, CDR2 FQNEAQ (reference sequence). This CDR3 is built from 16 residues. The CDR3 spells CASSLATGATNEKLFF. The DNA for the CDR3 is TGTGCCAGCAGCTTAGCAACGGGTGCAACTAATGAAAAACTGTTTTTT.

This rearrangement joins TRBV2 to TRBJ1-1, with TRBD1 identical over 7 bases. The V segment lost 8 bases and the J segment 1 base; nucleotides outside the gene matches: 4. The CDR3 is 13 amino acids. Germline CDR1 and CDR2: SNHLY and FYNNEI. The CDR3 protein is CASGGDRNTEAFF. The CDR3 DNA reads as TGTGCCAGCGGGGGGGACAGGAACACTGAAGCTTTCTTT.

V and J are TRBV19 and TRBJ2-1, with 9 bases identical to TRBD1. The germline CDR1 and CDR2 sequences are LNHDA and SQIVND (reference sequence). V shed 3 bases and J 3 bases; nucleotides not matched to a gene: 6. CDR3 length equals 16 residues. CDR3 in DNA: TGTGCCAGTAGTATTACGGGACAGGGTATCTACAATGAGCAGTTCTTC. Its translation: CASSITGQGIYNEQFF.

This chain links TRBV7-4 with TRBJ2-5; D is unresolved. Germline V gives CDR1 SGHVT, CDR2 SQSDAQ. The CDR3 runs 12 residues. Trimming pared 3 bases from V and 3 bases from J, leaving 5 bases between. CDR3 coding DNA: TGTGCCAGCAGCTTCCCCGAAGAGACCCAGTACTTC. Amino acid sequence: CASSFPEETQYF.

The chain links TRBV24-1 to TRBJ2-1, with TRBD2 identical over 7 bases. V lost 7 bases, J lost 0 bases, and 8 bases stayed unmatched. The germline V gene has CDR1 KGHDR and CDR2 SFDVKD. The CDR3 spans 16 residues. As DNA, the CDR3 is TGTGCCACCAGCCCTACGGGGGGTCACTCCTACAATGAGCAGTTCTTC. Translating it yields CATSPTGGHSYNEQFF.

This clonotype has a handful of counts. The CDR3 is CASSRRGQVLSGANVLTF. CDR3 nucleotides: TGTGCCAGCAGCCGCCGGGGACAGGTACTCTCTGGGGCCAACGTCCTGACTTTC. V and J are TRBV12-3 or TRBV12-4 and TRBJ2-6; 8 bases line up with TRBD1. This CDR3 is 18 amino acids long. The J segment lost 0 bases and the V segment lost 6 bases, leaving 10 bases of the junction unmatched.

This chain connects TRBV12-3 or TRBV12-4 to TRBJ1-2; TRBD1 agrees at 7 bases. V dropped 6 bases and J dropped 9; count of bases not matched to a gene: 10. There are 13 residues in the CDR3. This CDR3 reads CASSRTTGTRYTF. The CDR3 DNA is TGTGCCAGCAGCCGAACGACAGGGACACGCTACACCTTC.

This chain links TRBV7-8 with TRBJ2-5; D remains unclear. This CDR3 has 17 residues. The V and J ends lost 1 base and 1 base respectively, with 16 bases between them. Germline CDR1 reads SGHVS; CDR2 reads FQNEAQ. CDR3 sequence reads: CASSLGRARRPQETQYF. The CDR3 nucleotides read TGTGCCAGCAGCTTAGGGCGTGCCAGGCGGCCCCAAGAGACCCAGTACTTC. Variable domain in full (rest from reference TRBV7-8 and TRBJ2-5): GAGVSQSPRYKVAKRGQDVALRCDPISGHVSLFWYQQALGQGPEFLTYFQNEAQLDKSGLPSDRFFAERPEGSVSTLKIQRTQQEDSAVYLCASSLGRARRPQETQYFGPGTRLLVL.

The gene calls are TRBV28 and TRBJ1-5; D call uncertain. Germline V CDR1 and CDR2: MDHEN, SYDVKM. The CDR3 extends over 13 amino acids. Trimming stripped 8 bases from V and 1 base from J, with 9 bases between. This CDR3 reads CASAYWSNQPQHF. The CDR3 region has the DNA TGTGCCAGCGCCTACTGGAGCAATCAGCCCCAGCATTTT. Looking up the rest from reference TRBV28 and TRBJ1-5 gives the full variable domain: DVKVTQSSRYLVKRTGEKVFLECVQDMDHENMFWYRQDPGLGLRLIYFSYDVKMKEKGDIPEGYSVSREKKERFSLILESASTNQTSMYLCASAYWSNQPQHFGDGTRLSIL.

The chain is built from TRBV11-2 and TRBJ2-1; 8 bases match TRBD2. The germline gives CDR1 SGHAT, CDR2 FQNNGV. Trimming took 5 bases from V and 2 from J; bases not matched to a gene: 5. This CDR3 contains 15 residues. The CDR3 reads CASSQRGNTYNEQFF. CDR3 nucleotide sequence: TGTGCCAGCAGCCAGCGGGGGAATACCTACAATGAGCAGTTCTTC.

Many counts were recorded for this clonotype. The CDR3 loop reads CASSLAEASYRGTQYF. The CDR3 nucleotides are TGTGCCAGCAGCTTAGCCGAGGCTAGCTACCGAGGGACGCAGTATTTT. This chain connects TRBV7-2 to TRBJ2-3; a weak D match, TRBD2 (5 bases). Between the trimmed V and J ends, which lost 0 bases and 9 bases, there was a span of 19 bases. The CDR3 runs 16 residues. Germline assignment: CDR1 SGHTA and CDR2 FQGNSA.

The chain carries TRBV10-3 and TRBJ2-3, with D maybe TRBD1 (6 bases). CDR1 and CDR2 from the germline V gene are ENHRY and SYGVKD. V was clipped by 2 bases and J by 4 bases, with 7 bases between them. The CDR3 covers 13 residues. CDR3: CAISEGGPDTQYF. The CDR3 DNA reads as TGTGCCATCAGTGAGGGGGGCCCAGATACGCAGTATTTT.

The gene calls are TRBV7-2 and TRBJ2-7; D is possibly TRBD2 (6 bases). Germline V gives CDR1 SGHTA, CDR2 FQGNSA. This CDR3 is 12 amino acids long. Trimming shortened V by 5 bases and J by 11 bases, and 16 bases separated the two germline ends. This CDR3 is CASSPPGSEKYF. The CDR3 coding sequence is TGTGCCAGCAGCCCTCCCGGGAGTGAGAAGTACTTC. Full variable domain (missing parts from reference TRBV7-2 and TRBJ2-7): GAGVSQSPSNKVTEKGKDVELRCDPISGHTALYWYRQSLGQGLEFLIYFQGNSAPDKSGLPSDRFSAERTGGSVSTLTIQRTQQEDSAVYLCASSPPGSEKYFGPGTRLTVT.

This clonotype was observed a few times. The V call is TRBV12-5, the J call TRBJ1-5; possibly TRBD1 for D (6 bases). The CDR3 is made up of 13 amino acids. The V end was cut by 6 bases, the J end by 7 bases, with 13 bases between. Germline V CDR1 and CDR2: LGHNT, FRNRAP. In DNA, the CDR3 is TGTGCTAGTGGCACAGGGATCATCCAGCCCCAGCATTTT. Amino acid sequence: CASGTGIIQPQHF. The full variable domain, in which reference TRBV12-5 and TRBJ1-5 provide the parts outside the CDR3, is DARVTQTPRHKVTEMGQEVTMRCQPILGHNTVFWYRQTMMQGLELLAYFRNRAPLDDSGMPKDRFSAEMPDATLATLKIQPSEPRDSAVYFCASGTGIIQPQHFGDGTRLSIL.

This chain connects TRBV12-3 or TRBV12-4 to TRBJ1-5; D ambiguous. This CDR3 region has 13 residues. Trimming left V 7 bases short and J 2 bases short, with 9 bases between. As DNA, the CDR3 is TGTGCCAGCACCCTGGGAGGCAATCAGCCCCAGCATTTT. This gives the protein CASTLGGNQPQHF.

The genes are TRBV6-1 and TRBJ2-7; possibly TRBD1 for D (5 bases). CDR1 and CDR2 (germline): MNHNS, SASEGT. V was clipped by 2 bases and J by 3 bases, with 8 bases between them. This CDR3 is built from 13 residues. CDR3 nucleotides: TGTGCCAGCAGTGAAAGACAGCGCTACGAGCAGTACTTC. Protein product: CASSERQRYEQYF.

Note on this clonotype: A read error may account for a junction end that differs from germline. V and J are TRBV19 and TRBJ2-7, with 8 bases identical to TRBD1. The V gene's germline CDR1 is LNHDA and CDR2 SQIVND (reference sequence). The CDR3 sequence is 14 residues long. The chain's CDR3 is CASSIGQGSDEQYF. The CDR3 bases are TGTGCCAGTAGTATCGGACAGGGCTCCGACGAGCAGTACTTC. Complete variable domain (other parts from reference TRBV19 and TRBJ2-7): DGGITQSPKYLFRKEGQNVTLSCEQNLNHDAMYWYRQDPGQGLRLIYYSQIVNDFQKGDIAEGYSVSREKKESFPLTVTSAQKNPTAFYLCASSIGQGSDEQYFGPGTRLTVT.

V gene TRBV4-1 combines with J gene TRBJ2-5; a weak D match, TRBD2 (6 bases). Germline loops: CDR1 MGHRA, CDR2 YSYEKL. The CDR3 totals 13 residues. Trimming cost V 3 bases and J 7 bases, with 12 bases left between them. The CDR3 coding sequence is TGCGCCAGCAGCCAGTTCGTCGGGGGGACCCAGTACTTC. The encoded protein is CASSQFVGGTQYF.

This clonotype was counted only a few times. This chain uses TRBV7-2 with TRBJ2-7, with TRBD2 matching 13 bases. This CDR3 has 15 residues. V lost 6 bases to trimming and J lost 2 bases; unmatched junction nucleotides: 4. The germline V gene encodes CDR1 SGHTA and CDR2 FQGNSA. The CDR3 is CASRGLAGFPYEQYF. In DNA form, the CDR3 reads TGTGCCAGCAGGGGACTAGCGGGATTTCCCTACGAGCAGTACTTC.

This clonotype was observed a few times. The V and J genes are TRBV11-2 and TRBJ2-2; 8 nucleotides line up with TRBD2. V was pared by 1 base and J by 7 bases, with 14 bases of the junction left unmatched. The CDR3 contains 18 residues. Germline assignment: CDR1 SGHAT and CDR2 FQNNGV. In DNA form, the CDR3 reads TGTGCCAGCAGCTTAGGCAGAGCGGGAGTTCTAATGAGCGGGGAGCTGTTTTTT. Amino acid sequence: CASSLGRAGVLMSGELFF.

This clonotype was found a few times. V and J are TRBV7-2 and TRBJ2-5; D perhaps matches TRBD2 (6 bases). V was trimmed by 3 bases and J by 1 base, leaving 15 bases between them. CDR1 is SGHTA and CDR2 is FQGNSA in the germline V gene. This CDR3 contains 16 residues. The CDR3 is CASSLRGEYFQETQYF. CDR3 bases: TGTGCCAGCAGCTTGCGCGGGGAATACTTCCAAGAGACCCAGTACTTC. The entire variable domain, with the rest obtained from reference TRBV7-2 and TRBJ2-5, is as follows: GAGVSQSPSNKVTEKGKDVELRCDPISGHTALYWYRQSLGQGLEFLIYFQGNSAPDKSGLPSDRFSAERTGGSVSTLTIQRTQQEDSAVYLCASSLRGEYFQETQYFGPGTRLLVL.

This clonotype has just a few counts. This chain connects TRBV28 to TRBJ1-1; D is perhaps TRBD1 (5 bases). This CDR3 comprises 14 residues. Germline CDR1 MDHEN, CDR2 SYDVKM. The ends were cut back, 7 bases at V and 6 bases at J, with 18 bases in the middle. The CDR3 region has the DNA TGTGCCAGCACCCTAACAGGCCCGTCTCCTGAAGCTTTCTTT. Protein sequence: CASTLTGPSPEAFF. The whole variable domain, remainder taken from reference TRBV28 and TRBJ1-1, is DVKVTQSSRYLVKRTGEKVFLECVQDMDHENMFWYRQDPGLGLRLIYFSYDVKMKEKGDIPEGYSVSREKKERFSLILESASTNQTSMYLCASTLTGPSPEAFFGQGTRLTVV.

On this clonotype: This could be a read error, since a much larger clone is one nucleotide away. V usage is TRBV7-8 and J usage is TRBJ2-1, with 11 bases lining up with TRBD2. Germline V gene lookup returns CDR1 SGHVS and CDR2 FQNEAQ. V dropped 6 bases and J dropped 5; count of bases not matched to a gene: 3. The CDR3 is 14 residues long. This CDR3 is CASSSGRENNEQFF. CDR3 bases: TGTGCCAGCAGTAGCGGGAGGGAAAACAATGAGCAGTTCTTC.